This TCR beta chain was captured in a study of blood T cell repertoires in COVID-19. Study information: Researchers got acute and convalescent COVID-19 samples from the United States, Italy and Spain. In each case, the material was cDNA or gDNA derived from T cells, B-cell-depleted T cells, or PBMCs.

The authors' processing: Using reference gene primer amplification, nucleated cell counts were estimated. The method was immunoSEQ multiplex PCR; TCRdb's version includes in-frame clones alone and lacks a portion of them. V, J and clone size reflect that table, while D and trimming were determined from the DNA. The profile covers about 380,000 clones, with approximately 77% appearing a single time and under 1.2% taken by the ten largest. The germline gives CDR1 LNHNV, CDR2 YYDKDF (reference sequence). This CDR3 contains 17 residues. Between the trimmed V and J ends, which lost 1 base and 0 bases, there was a span of 12 bases.

The chain is built from TRBV15 and TRBJ2-2, with D perhaps TRBD1 (5 bases). The clonotype originates from a human donor with acute or convalescent COVID-19. The donor label of this sample is uncertain. The sample taken for sequencing was peripheral blood. CDR3 sequence (DNA): TGTGCCACCAGCAGAGGCCAGGGCAACGCGAACACCGGGGAGCTGTTTTTT. As protein: CATSRGQGNANTGELFF.